The 10 T cell receptor beta chains reported below all come from one sample, sequenced in a study of T cells in Graves' hyperthyroidism and ophthalmopathy. Amplification targeted TCR beta CDR3 regions from RNA transcripts. Carried out on the TCR CDR3, a first-round RT-PCR used the HTBI primer set. From the multiplex PCR reads, TCRdb called clonotypes with MiXCR, one entry per CDR3 protein. The sample records roughly 660,000 distinct CDR3 sequences, roughly 17% being singletons. Sequencing input: blood. The receptors here all came from a man aged 50-60 years with Graves' hyperthyroidism.

This clonotype was recorded at least ten times. This chain links TRBV10-3 with TRBJ2-1, with D possibly TRBD2 on 6 matching bases. Per germline, CDR1 ENHRY and CDR2 SYGVKD. Trimming took off 6 bases at V and 0 bases at J, with 12 bases between the two ends. The CDR3 runs 15 residues. The CDR3 region is CAIRSSESSYNEQFF. The DNA of the CDR3 is TGTGCCATCAGGTCTAGCGAGAGCTCCTACAATGAGCAGTTCTTC.

This clonotype came up a few times. DNA for the CDR3: TGTGCCAGCAGCTCATCAGGAGGGATCACTGAAGCTTTCTTT. Translation: CASSSSGGITEAFF. The rearrangement joins TRBV7-9 to TRBJ1-1; D is ambiguous. Germline V gene lookup returns CDR1 SEHNR and CDR2 FQNEAQ (reference sequence). This CDR3 contains 14 residues. V was shortened by 4 bases and J by 4 bases, with 13 bases between the two germline ends.

This clonotype appeared many times. The DNA for the CDR3 is TGTGCCAGCAGTTACTTCATGGATTCACCCCTCCACTTT. Residues: CASSYFMDSPLHF. V is TRBV6-2 or TRBV6-3 and J is TRBJ1-6; D unresolved. The CDR3 is 13 amino acids. CDR1 and CDR2 from the germline V gene are MNHEY and SVGEGT. The V gene lost 1 base and the J gene lost 8 bases, with 6 bases spanning the gap.

This clonotype was observed a handful of times. J is TRBJ2-7 and V is TRBV11-2; D tentatively reads TRBD1 or TRBD2 (5 bases each). This CDR3 is built from 14 residues. The V end was cut by 3 bases, the J end by 3 bases, with 12 bases between. Per the germline V gene, CDR1 is SGHAT and CDR2 is FQNNGV. CDR3 in amino acids: CASSFERGFYEQYF. As DNA, the CDR3 is TGTGCCAGCAGCTTTGAGAGGGGCTTCTACGAGCAGTACTTC.

This clonotype has at least ten counts. CDR3 bases: TGTGCCAGCAGTTCTCTAGCGGGTCGATCCTACGAGCAGTACTTC. The encoded protein is CASSSLAGRSYEQYF. The chain uses TRBV11-2 and TRBJ2-7; TRBD2 matches 8 bases. CDR3 length equals 15 residues. CDR1 is SGHAT and CDR2 is FQNNGV in the germline V gene. After removal of 6 bases from V and 1 base from J, the junction contained 8 bases not matched to a gene. The variable domain in full, with the rest retrieved from reference TRBV11-2 and TRBJ2-7, is EAGVAQSPRYKIIEKRQSVAFWCNPISGHATLYWYQQILGQGPKLLIQFQNNGVVDDSQLPKDRFSAERLKGVDSTLKIQPAKLEDSAVYLCASSSLAGRSYEQYFGPGTRLTVT.

In its sample, this clonotype was seen many times. This chain connects TRBV18 to TRBJ2-3; tentatively, D is TRBD1 or TRBD2 (5 bases each). V lost 4 bases, J lost 2 bases, and 13 bases lay in between. The CDR3 consists of 15 residues. Germline-derived CDR1 and CDR2 are KGHSH and LQKENI. The CDR3 spells CASSLLEGYTDTQYF. In DNA, the CDR3 is TGTGCCAGCTCACTCCTTGAGGGGTACACAGATACGCAGTATTTT.

Here the CDR3 reads CASTALEGNGYTF. Written as DNA, the CDR3 is TGTGCCAGCACCGCACTGGAGGGGAATGGCTACACCTTC. V usage is TRBV28 and J usage is TRBJ1-2; tentatively, D is TRBD1 (5 bases). CDR1 is MDHEN, CDR2 SYDVKM, per germline. The germline V and J ends were trimmed by 7 bases and 6 bases, with 15 bases remaining between them. There are 13 residues in the CDR3.

This clonotype was seen only a few times. The chain employs TRBV29-1 and TRBJ1-1; D gene unclear. The CDR3 covers 12 residues. V was cut by 4 bases and J by 1 base, with 7 bases left in between. Germline CDR1 SQVTM, CDR2 ANQGSEA. CDR3 coding DNA: TGCAGCGTTGTACAGTCGAACACTGAAGCTTTCTTT. As protein: CSVVQSNTEAFF.

V and J are TRBV18 and TRBJ1-1; D is uncertain. Trimming took off 5 bases at V and 4 bases at J, with 17 bases between the two ends. CDR3 length equals 15 residues. The V gene's germline CDR1 is KGHSH and CDR2 LQKENI. The CDR3 bases are TGTGCCAGCTCAGGTGAAGAGTTTGGTGTCACTGAAGCTTTCTTT. Its translation is CASSGEEFGVTEAFF.

The J gene is TRBJ1-5, the V gene TRBV5-6; D is unclear. In germline, CDR1 is SGHDT, CDR2 YYEEEE. The germline V and J ends were trimmed by 2 bases and 3 bases, with 12 bases remaining between them. The CDR3 has 15 amino acids. CDR3 sequence: CASSLYGSDNQPQHF. The CDR3 DNA reads TGTGCCAGCAGCTTATACGGTAGCGACAATCAGCCCCAGCATTTT.